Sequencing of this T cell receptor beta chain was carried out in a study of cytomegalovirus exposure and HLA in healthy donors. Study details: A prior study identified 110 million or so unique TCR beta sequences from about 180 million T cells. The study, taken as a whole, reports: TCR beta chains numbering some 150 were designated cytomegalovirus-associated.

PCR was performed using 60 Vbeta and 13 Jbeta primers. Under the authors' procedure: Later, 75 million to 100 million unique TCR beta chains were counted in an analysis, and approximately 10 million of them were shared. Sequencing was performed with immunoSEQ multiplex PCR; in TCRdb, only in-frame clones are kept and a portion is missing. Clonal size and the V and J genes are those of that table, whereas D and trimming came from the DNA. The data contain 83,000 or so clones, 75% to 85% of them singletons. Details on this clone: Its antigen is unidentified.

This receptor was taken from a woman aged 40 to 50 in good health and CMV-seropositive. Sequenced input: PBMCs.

CDR3 sequence: CASTFDSSEEQFF. The CDR3 DNA is TGTGCCAGCACCTTCGATTCTAGCGAGGAGCAGTTCTTC. The chain employs TRBV28 and TRBJ2-1; possibly TRBD2 for D (6 bases). Trimming took off 7 bases at V and 10 bases at J, with 17 bases between the two ends. The germline V gene has CDR1 MDHEN and CDR2 SYDVKM. This CDR3 contains 13 residues.